Below are 5 T cell receptor beta chains sequenced from a single sample in a study of Tregs in tolerant kidney transplant recipients. The repertoire was sequenced with immunoSEQ multiplex PCR; TCRdb's copy has only in-frame clones and lacks some. The top ten clones hold around 0.64% of a sample with about 240,000 clones, about 86% of them seen once. The sequenced sample was CD4+ T cells from blood. The source is a human donor in good health.

V usage is TRBV4-1 and J usage is TRBJ1-1; D might be TRBD1 (5 bases). Trimming removed 4 bases at V and 5 bases at J, with 11 bases between. The CDR3 runs to 13 residues. Per the germline V gene, CDR1 is MGHRA and CDR2 is YSYEKL. The CDR3 DNA reads TGCGCCAGCAGCCGAACAGGAGAAACTGAAGCTTTCTTT. Protein: CASSRTGETEAFF.

The chain employs TRBV5-1 and TRBJ2-2; D may match TRBD1 or TRBD2 (6 bases each). Between the trimmed V and J ends, which lost 3 bases and 0 bases, there was a span of 9 bases. Germline-derived CDR1 and CDR2 are SGHRS and YFSETQ. The CDR3 consists of 15 residues. The CDR3 DNA reads as TGCGCCAGCAGCTCGGGGGCTGCGAACACCGGGGAGCTGTTTTTT. Residues: CASSSGAANTGELFF.

In this sample, this clone turned up once. This chain links TRBV5-1 with TRBJ1-6; D may be TRBD1 (5 bases). CDR1 is SGHRS, CDR2 YFSETQ, per germline. The ends were cut back, 4 bases at V and 1 base at J, with 15 bases in the middle. The CDR3 sequence is 17 residues long. The CDR3 spells CASSLQLGGSYNSPLHF. The CDR3 DNA is TGCGCCAGCAGCCTACAACTGGGGGGATCCTATAATTCACCCCTCCACTTT.

This chain joins TRBV18 and TRBJ1-2; D is uncertain. This CDR3 is 15 amino acids long. V dropped 1 base and J dropped 4 bases, with 13 bases sitting between them. Germline V lookup: CDR1 KGHSH, CDR2 LQKENI. DNA for the CDR3: TGTGCCAGCTCACCACGTCCAGAAGACTCCTATGGCTACACCTTC. It encodes CASSPRPEDSYGYTF.

The chain has TRBV28 and TRBJ1-5, with 7 bases fitting TRBD1. This CDR3 spans 15 amino acids. Per the germline V gene, CDR1 is MDHEN and CDR2 is SYDVKM. V lost 8 bases and J lost 2; bases outside the gene matches: 9. The CDR3 DNA sequence: TGTGCCAGCTCCTCAGGGGGGCCGGGCAATCAGCCCCAGCATTTT. Translated, it gives CASSSGGPGNQPQHF.